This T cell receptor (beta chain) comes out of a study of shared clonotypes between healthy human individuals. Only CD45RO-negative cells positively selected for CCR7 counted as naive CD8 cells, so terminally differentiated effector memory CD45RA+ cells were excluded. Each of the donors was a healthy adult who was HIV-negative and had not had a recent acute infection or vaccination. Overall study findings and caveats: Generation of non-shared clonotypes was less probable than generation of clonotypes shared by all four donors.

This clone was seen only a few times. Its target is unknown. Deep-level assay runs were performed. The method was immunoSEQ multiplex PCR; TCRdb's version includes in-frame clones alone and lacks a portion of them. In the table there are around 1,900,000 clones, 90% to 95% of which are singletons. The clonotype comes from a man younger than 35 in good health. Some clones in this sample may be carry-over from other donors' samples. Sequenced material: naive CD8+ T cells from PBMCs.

Here the CDR3 DNA reads TGTGCCAGCAGTGCCCGACAGGGGAAGAACACTGAAGCTTTCTTT. This gives the protein CASSARQGKNTEAFF. The chain has TRBV28 and TRBJ1-1; 8 bases line up with TRBD1. The CDR3 loop spans 15 amino acids. CDR1 and CDR2 (germline): MDHEN, SYDVKM. V lost 5 bases and J lost 1; bases outside the gene matches: 6.